This T cell receptor (beta chain) stems from a study of blood T cell repertoires in COVID-19. This clone was recorded a few times. TCRdb keeps only in-frame clones here, not all; method: immunoSEQ multiplex PCR. Here the sample spans about 83,000 clones, more than 85% being singletons. The germline V gene has CDR1 KGHSH and CDR2 LQKENI. This CDR3 region has 14 residues. Trimming removed 6 bases from V and 6 bases from J, with 18 bases in between. Material for sequencing was peripheral blood. V usage is TRBV18 and J usage is TRBJ2-7, with a possible D match to TRBD1 (5 bases). The TCR sequence derives from a man at least 80 years old with active or convalescent COVID-19. DNA of the CDR3: TGTGCCAGCTCTCCGCAGGGTTCTGTTGCCGAGCAGTACGTC. It translates to CASSPQGSVAEQYV.